The 27 T cell receptor beta chains in this list originate from one sample, sequenced in a study of T cell responses to AZD1222 COVID-19 vaccine (dated by TCRdb to the early 2020s). Taken with the paper, the label for time point translates to: baseline before first vaccination. Receptor amplification or capture employed the immunoSEQ multiplex PCR assay. The source is immuneACCESS, and TCRdb retained only in-frame sequences with V and J called. Part of the clones is not carried over; for the studies checked, unresolved V genes explain less than half of this, and the remainder is unexplained. This sample gives approximately 180,000 clones in total; 88% of them show up just once. Approximately 8% of the sample is in the top ten clones. The input for sequencing was peripheral blood, taken on day 0 of AZD1222 vaccination. These receptors all come from an adult in good health.

V gene TRBV19 combines with J gene TRBJ2-6, with 8 positions matching TRBD1. CDR3 length: 14 amino acids. Germline CDR1 LNHDA, CDR2 SQIVND (reference sequence). With 7 bases clipped from V and 2 bases from J, the junction kept 1 base outside the gene matches. The CDR3, as DNA: TGTGCCAGTATGGACAGGGCTGGGGCCAACGTCCTGACTTTC. Its protein product is CASMDRAGANVLTF.

The chain couples TRBV3-1 (or the pseudogene TRBV3-2) to TRBJ2-2; 9 bases fit TRBD2. The CDR3 totals 16 residues. V lost 3 bases and J lost 3; bases outside the gene matches: 5. Germline assignment: CDR1 LGHDT and CDR2 YNNKEL (reference sequence). CDR3 DNA: TGTGCCAGCAGCCACCCGATAGCGGGGGACACCGGGGAGCTGTTTTTT. As protein: CASSHPIAGDTGELFF.

In this sample, this clone turned up a few times. The rearrangement links TRBV5-5 to TRBJ1-4; 10 nucleotides agree with TRBD1. Trimming cost V 4 bases and J 7 bases; bases outside gene matches: 10. CDR1 SGHKS and CDR2 YYEKEE come from the germline V gene (reference sequence). The CDR3 runs to 16 residues. The CDR3 is CASSAKTGGYIEKLFF. The CDR3 DNA reads TGTGCCAGCAGCGCCAAGACAGGGGGCTATATTGAAAAACTGTTTTTT.

This rearrangement joins TRBV30 to TRBJ1-4; TRBD1 might be the D (5 bases). The germline gives CDR1 GTSNPN, CDR2 SVGIG (reference sequence). Trimming stripped 3 bases from V and 8 bases from J, with 19 bases between. The CDR3 runs to 15 residues. The CDR3 sequence: CAWSPGGGGNEKLFF. The CDR3 DNA reads TGTGCCTGGAGCCCTGGTGGGGGAGGTAACGAAAAACTGTTTTTT.

Concerning this clone itself: Other nucleotide sequences from this sample produce the same CDR3. The J gene is TRBJ1-1, the V gene TRBV6-5, with no clear D. Per the germline V gene, CDR1 is MNHEY and CDR2 is SVGAGI. CDR3 length equals 12 residues. V lost 3 bases to trimming and J lost 3 bases, with 5 bases between them. CDR3 DNA sequence: TGTGCCAGCAGTTATAGGGACACTGAAGCTTTCTTT. Translated: CASSYRDTEAFF.

Points on this clone: The junction shows a germline mismatch at one end, possibly a read error. This rearrangement joins TRBV7-6 to TRBJ2-7, with TRBD2 identical over 10 bases. Germline CDR1 is SGHVS and CDR2 is FNYEAQ. The CDR3 has 17 amino acids. This chain's CDR3 is CASSLGLAGAPGDEQYF. DNA of the CDR3: TGTGCCAGCAGTTTAGGTCTAGCGGGGGCCCCGGGGGACGAGCAGTACTTC.

This chain joins TRBV7-9 and TRBJ1-1; 9 bases are shared with TRBD1. There are 15 residues in the CDR3. The trim removed 3 bases at V and 5 bases at J, leaving 7 bases unmatched. Germline-derived CDR1 and CDR2 are SEHNR and FQNEAQ (reference sequence). The CDR3 DNA follows: TGTGCCAGCAGCTTTCCGGGACAGGGACAAACTGAAGCTTTCTTT. It codes for CASSFPGQGQTEAFF.

This chain connects TRBV6-5 to TRBJ2-2, with 10 bases matching TRBD1. V was pared by 0 bases and J by 7 bases, with 5 bases of the junction left unmatched. CDR1 and CDR2 (germline): MNHEY, SVGAGI. The CDR3 totals 16 residues. CDR3 in DNA: TGTGCCAGCAGTTACTCGGGGACAGGGGTGCTCGGGGAGCTGTTTTTT. Its translation: CASSYSGTGVLGELFF.

This clone turned up a few times. The chain has TRBV3-1 (or the pseudogene TRBV3-2) and TRBJ2-7; a possible D gene is TRBD2 (5 bases). V gave up 0 bases and J gave up 7 bases, with 22 bases separating them. The CDR3 runs 17 residues. CDR1 and CDR2 from the germline V gene are LGHDT and YNNKEL (reference sequence). CDR3 loop: CASSQDPSRAPLVEQYF. In nucleotides, the CDR3 is TGTGCCAGCAGCCAAGATCCCTCCCGGGCACCACTAGTAGAGCAGTACTTC.

This chain connects TRBV7-9 to TRBJ1-5; 7 positions match TRBD1. Germline V gene data show CDR1 as SEHNR and CDR2 as FQNEAQ (reference sequence). This CDR3 region has 16 residues. V lost 4 bases, J lost 0 bases, and 6 bases stayed unmatched. This CDR3 reads CASSSPGTASNQPQHF. DNA for the CDR3: TGTGCCAGCAGCTCGCCGGGGACAGCTAGCAATCAGCCCCAGCATTTT.

V gene TRBV27 combines with J gene TRBJ2-3; 8 bases are shared with TRBD2. The CDR3 consists of 16 residues. Trimming removed 6 bases from V and 6 bases from J; junction bases left unmatched: 14. Germline V gene data show CDR1 as MNHEY and CDR2 as SMNVEV (reference sequence). Written as DNA, the CDR3 is TGTGCCAGCAGCCTACAGCGGGGGACCCGTTTTGATACGCAGTATTTT. As protein: CASSLQRGTRFDTQYF.

The J gene is TRBJ1-2, the V gene TRBV5-1, with TRBD1 as a possible D gene (5 bases). There are 12 residues in the CDR3. Per germline, CDR1 SGHRS and CDR2 YFSETQ. V lost 3 bases, J lost 4 bases, and 7 bases lay in between. This CDR3 reads CASSSDSYGYTF. The CDR3 nucleotides read TGCGCCAGCAGCTCAGACAGCTATGGCTACACCTTC.

The chain uses TRBV7-8 and TRBJ2-7, with D perhaps TRBD2 (5 bases). Per the germline V gene, CDR1 is SGHVS and CDR2 is FQNEAQ. This CDR3 contains 12 residues. Trimming stripped 4 bases from V and 3 bases from J, with 7 bases between. CDR3 residues: CASSSGIYEQYF. Written as DNA, the CDR3 is TGTGCCAGCAGCTCGGGAATCTACGAGCAGTACTTC.

The gene calls are TRBV9 and TRBJ2-3, with D maybe TRBD2 (6 bases). The germline V and J ends were trimmed by 2 bases and 5 bases, with 15 bases remaining between them. CDR3 length: 15 residues. Germline V gives CDR1 SGDLS, CDR2 YYNGEE. The CDR3 DNA reads as TGTGCCAGCAGCGTGGGCTTGCTAGCGTTAGATACGCAGTATTTT. Amino acid sequence: CASSVGLLALDTQYF.

This clone has only a few counts. The chain links TRBV14 to TRBJ1-5; no reliable D call. Trimming took 1 base from V and 2 from J, leaving 9 bases between them. Germline CDR1 and CDR2: SGHDN and FVKESK. This CDR3 has 15 amino acids. The CDR3 nucleotides read TGTGCCAGCAGCCAAGGGGTTGGGGGCAATCAGCCCCAGCATTTT. Its translation: CASSQGVGGNQPQHF.

Only a few counts were recorded for this clone. The V call is TRBV25-1, the J call TRBJ1-2; no firm D call. The V end was cut by 3 bases, the J end by 8 bases, with 10 bases between. The CDR3 contains 12 residues. Per the germline V gene, CDR1 is MGHDK and CDR2 is SYGVNS. For the CDR3, the DNA is TGTGCCAGCAGTGATTGGGGAGGCGGCTACACCTTC. This encodes CASSDWGGGYTF.

This chain joins TRBV9 and TRBJ1-1; D unclear. CDR3 size: 14 residues. V shed 1 base and J shed 7 bases, with 14 bases lying between them. Germline-derived CDR1 and CDR2 are SGDLS and YYNGEE. The CDR3 region is CASSVRPQGGEAFF. CDR3 DNA: TGTGCCAGCAGCGTAAGGCCCCAAGGTGGTGAAGCTTTCTTT.

This chain uses TRBV9 with TRBJ2-7; D unclear. V gave up 0 bases and J gave up 0 bases, with 10 bases separating them. There are 15 residues in the CDR3. Germline V CDR1 and CDR2: SGDLS, YYNGEE. The CDR3 DNA follows: TGTGCCAGCAGCGTAGGTGCCACGGACTCCTACGAGCAGTACTTC. This gives the protein CASSVGATDSYEQYF.

This clone was seen repeatedly, ten times or more. The chain carries TRBV9 and TRBJ1-3, with D perhaps TRBD1 (6 bases). Germline assignment: CDR1 SGDLS and CDR2 YYNGEE. Trimming pared 2 bases from V and 4 bases from J, leaving 10 bases between. The CDR3 covers 14 residues. The CDR3 is CASSVQGYGNTIYF. CDR3 nucleotide sequence: TGTGCCAGCAGCGTCCAGGGGTACGGAAACACCATATATTTT.

This clone appeared once. The chain carries TRBV5-1 and TRBJ1-2; no definite D call. V dropped 3 bases and J dropped 0 bases, with 15 bases sitting between them. The CDR3 is made up of 16 amino acids. The V gene's germline CDR1 is SGHRS and CDR2 YFSETQ. CDR3 nucleotide sequence: TGCGCCAGCAGCTGGGCTCTGAGCCGCTCTAACTATGGCTACACCTTC. Its translation is CASSWALSRSNYGYTF.

The CDR3 coding sequence is TGCGCCAGCAGCTTGGCGGCAGGAGGACAGCCCCAGCATTTT. It translates to CASSLAAGGQPQHF. The chain joins TRBV5-1 to TRBJ1-5; D is undetermined. CDR1 is SGHRS, CDR2 YFSETQ, per germline. The CDR3 contains 14 residues. V dropped 0 bases and J dropped 7 bases, with 11 bases sitting between them.

The rearrangement links TRBV24-1 to TRBJ2-3; D possibly matches TRBD1 or TRBD2 (6 bases each). Trimming pared 2 bases from V and 6 bases from J, leaving 17 bases between. CDR1 and CDR2 (germline): KGHDR, SFDVKD. The CDR3 has 16 amino acids. The chain's CDR3 is CATSDSGTGRMDTQYF. In DNA, the CDR3 is TGTGCCACCAGTGATTCAGGCACAGGGAGGATGGATACGCAGTATTTT.

This rearrangement joins TRBV7-2 to TRBJ2-7, with 8 bases matching TRBD2. The germline V gene has CDR1 SGHTA and CDR2 FQGNSA. This CDR3 spans 14 amino acids. V lost 3 bases to trimming and J lost 2 bases; unmatched junction nucleotides: 3. CDR3 protein: CASSFGLATYEQYF. The CDR3 bases are TGTGCCAGCAGCTTTGGACTAGCCACCTACGAGCAGTACTTC.

The rearrangement links TRBV7-9 to TRBJ2-1, with 12 bases lining up with TRBD2. This CDR3 contains 14 residues. Germline values: CDR1 SEHNR, CDR2 FQNEAQ (reference sequence). V was clipped by 5 bases and J by 10 bases; unmatched bases: 6. The DNA for the CDR3 is TGTGCCAGCAGCAAACTAGCGGGGGGCCAAGAGCAGTTCTTC. Translating gives CASSKLAGGQEQFF. The full variable domain, its missing parts supplied by reference TRBV7-9 and TRBJ2-1, is DTGVSQNPRHKITKRGQNVTFRCDPISEHNRLYWYRQTLGQGPEFLTYFQNEAQLEKSRLLSDRFSAERPKGSFSTLEIQRTEQGDSAMYLCASSKLAGGQEQFFGPGTRLTVL.

The CDR3 nucleotides read TGTGCCAGTAGTAGGGAAAAACTGTTTTTT. Amino acids: CASSREKLFF. The V call is TRBV19, the J call TRBJ1-4; D is ambiguous. Germline V gives CDR1 LNHDA, CDR2 SQIVND (reference sequence). The V end was cut by 4 bases, the J end by 8 bases, with 2 bases between. This CDR3 is 10 amino acids long. The full variable domain, in which reference TRBV19 and TRBJ1-4 provide the parts outside the CDR3, is DGGITQSPKYLFRKEGQNVTLSCEQNLNHDAMYWYRQDPGQGLRLIYYSQIVNDFQKGDIAEGYSVSREKKESFPLTVTSAQKNPTAFYLCASSREKLFFGSGTQLSVL.

CDR3 residues: CASSSATGPYEQYF. The CDR3 nucleotides read TGTGCCAGCAGCTCGGCGACAGGGCCCTACGAGCAGTACTTC. The J gene is TRBJ2-7, the V gene TRBV11-2, with 7 bases matching TRBD1. The CDR3 runs to 14 residues. Germline V CDR1 and CDR2: SGHAT, FQNNGV. Unmatched junction bases numbered 5, after V lost 4 bases and J lost 2 bases.

The chain links TRBV19 to TRBJ1-2; D might be TRBD1 (5 bases). The CDR3 covers 16 residues. V dropped 4 bases and J dropped 0 bases, with 15 bases sitting between them. CDR1 and CDR2 from the germline V gene are LNHDA and SQIVND (reference sequence). The CDR3 sequence: CASSRRRDGTNYGYTF. DNA for the CDR3: TGTGCCAGTAGTAGGCGTCGGGACGGTACTAACTATGGCTACACCTTC.